These 28 T cell receptor beta chains share one sample of origin, sequenced in a study of blood T cell repertoires in COVID-19. The assay was immunoSEQ multiplex PCR, and TCRdb's table has in-frame clones only and misses some. The sample carries about 220,000 clones, about four fifths recorded once. The sample comprised peripheral blood. Source of these receptors: a woman older than 75 with acute or convalescent COVID-19.

This CDR3 is CASRITGLNTEAFF. CDR3 DNA: TGTGCCAGCAGGATCACAGGGCTGAACACTGAAGCTTTCTTT. The genes are TRBV2 and TRBJ1-1; D is possibly TRBD1 (6 bases). The CDR3 contains 14 residues. The V end was cut by 6 bases, the J end by 0 bases, with 11 bases between. Per the germline V gene, CDR1 is SNHLY and CDR2 is FYNNEI.

The chain uses TRBV6-5 and TRBJ2-1, with TRBD1 matching 8 bases. Germline V lookup: CDR1 MNHEY, CDR2 SVGAGI. With 5 bases clipped from V and 0 bases from J, the junction kept 0 bases outside the gene matches. The CDR3 has 14 residues. The CDR3 spells CASSTGGSYNEQFF. The CDR3 DNA reads as TGTGCCAGCAGTACAGGGGGCTCCTACAATGAGCAGTTCTTC.

The rearrangement uses TRBV27 and TRBJ1-5; 8 bases align to TRBD1. CDR3 length: 14 residues. V lost 3 bases and J lost 4; bases outside the gene matches: 2. Germline V gene lookup returns CDR1 MNHEY and CDR2 SMNVEV (reference sequence). CDR3 in amino acids: CASSLNRGNQPQHF. In nucleotides, the CDR3 is TGTGCCAGCAGTTTGAACAGGGGGAATCAGCCCCAGCATTTT.

The chain joins TRBV30 to TRBJ1-1; D not resolved. Trimming cost V 2 bases and J 3 bases, with 10 bases left between them. CDR1 GTSNPN and CDR2 SVGIG come from the germline V gene (reference sequence). CDR3 length: 13 amino acids. The CDR3 DNA is TGTGCCTGGAGTCCCGGCGGGGACACTGAAGCTTTCTTT. It specifies CAWSPGGDTEAFF.

This clone was seen just once. This rearrangement joins TRBV11-3 to TRBJ2-1, with a tentative D call TRBD1 (6 bases). This CDR3 has 12 residues. The ends were cut back, 6 bases at V and 10 bases at J, with 13 bases in the middle. Germline loops: CDR1 SGHNT, CDR2 YENEEA. In DNA form, the CDR3 reads TGTGCCAGCAGTCGATCGAGGGGGGAGCAGTTCTTC. As protein: CASSRSRGEQFF.

The chain uses TRBV3-1 (or the pseudogene TRBV3-2) and TRBJ1-5, with TRBD1 matching over 9 bases. The V and J ends lost 4 bases and 9 bases, in that order; junction bases with no gene match: 10. Germline V gives CDR1 LGHDT, CDR2 YNNKEL (reference sequence). The CDR3 extends over 15 amino acids. CDR3 DNA sequence: TGTGCCAGCAGCCTAAGATCGGGACAGGGTGGGCCCCAGCATTTT. Residues: CASSLRSGQGGPQHF.

This chain connects TRBV19 to TRBJ2-3, with TRBD1 identical over 9 bases. The CDR3 runs to 16 residues. Germline assignment: CDR1 LNHDA and CDR2 SQIVND (reference sequence). V trimming: 3 bases; J trimming: 4 bases; junction bases outside the gene matches: 8. Here the CDR3 reads CASSIGGDRAPDTQYF. The CDR3 DNA reads TGTGCCAGTAGTATTGGCGGGGACAGGGCCCCAGATACGCAGTATTTT.

The chain carries TRBV7-9 and TRBJ2-1, with 13 positions matching TRBD2. Losses at the gene ends were 5 bases for V and 5 bases for J; bases not matched to a gene: 6. CDR3 length: 16 residues. Looked up from germline, CDR1 is SEHNR and CDR2 is FQNEAQ (reference sequence). DNA for the CDR3: TGTGCCAGCAGCCTACGACTAGCGGGGGGTGACAATGAGCAGTTCTTC. It specifies CASSLRLAGGDNEQFF.

The genes are TRBV3-1 (or the pseudogene TRBV3-2) and TRBJ2-7; TRBD2 matches 12 bases. From germline, CDR1 is LGHDT and CDR2 YNNKEL (reference sequence). This CDR3 is 16 amino acids long. V dropped 5 bases and J dropped 0; count of bases not matched to a gene: 5. CDR3 in DNA: TGTGCCAGCAGCTTCGGACTAGCGGGGAACTCCTACGAGCAGTACTTC. As protein: CASSFGLAGNSYEQYF.

The rearrangement joins TRBV19 to TRBJ1-1, with TRBD1 identical over 7 bases. The CDR3 sequence is 13 residues long. V lost 6 bases, J lost 1 base, and 2 bases stayed unmatched. Germline values: CDR1 LNHDA, CDR2 SQIVND (reference sequence). DNA of the CDR3: TGTGCCAGTAGATGGGACAGGAACACTGAAGCTTTCTTT. Amino acids: CASRWDRNTEAFF.

This rearrangement joins TRBV5-4 to TRBJ1-1; TRBD1 agrees at 8 bases. After removal of 0 bases from V and 6 bases from J, the junction contained 7 bases not matched to a gene. This CDR3 contains 15 residues. The V gene's germline CDR1 is SGHNT and CDR2 YYREEE (reference sequence). For the CDR3, the DNA is TGTGCCAGCAGCTTGGGGGGGACAGGAGGTGCTGAAGCTTTCTTT. It translates to CASSLGGTGGAEAFF.

This chain uses TRBV7-2 with TRBJ1-1; a possible D gene is TRBD1 (5 bases). V was cut by 4 bases and J by 5 bases, with 20 bases left in between. The CDR3 totals 16 residues. In germline, CDR1 is SGHTA, CDR2 FQGNSA. The CDR3 reads CASSSVGTVAETEAFF. The CDR3 DNA sequence: TGTGCCAGCAGCTCAGTCGGGACTGTCGCCGAAACTGAAGCTTTCTTT.

The chain is built from TRBV18 and TRBJ1-3, with 9 nucleotides matching TRBD1. The V gene's germline CDR1 is KGHSH and CDR2 LQKENI. The trim removed 8 bases at V and 0 bases at J, leaving 8 bases unmatched. CDR3 length: 16 amino acids. The CDR3 sequence: CASTRDRANSGNTIYF. The CDR3 DNA reads as TGTGCCAGCACCCGGGACAGGGCAAACTCTGGAAACACCATATATTTT.

This clone was counted once. J is TRBJ1-5 and V is TRBV6-1; D possibly corresponds to TRBD1 (6 bases). Trimming pared 3 bases from V and 0 bases from J, leaving 15 bases between. Germline-derived CDR1 and CDR2 are MNHNS and SASEGT. The CDR3 runs to 17 residues. CDR3 in DNA: TGTGCCAGCAGTGAGACCCCGACAGGTCTTAGCAATCAGCCCCAGCATTTT. Translation gives CASSETPTGLSNQPQHF.

The chain employs TRBV9 and TRBJ2-3; possible D gene TRBD2, 7 bases. This CDR3 is 18 amino acids long. Trimming shortened V by 0 bases and J by 2 bases, and 19 bases separated the two germline ends. Per germline, CDR1 SGDLS and CDR2 YYNGEE. Here the CDR3 reads CASSVGLRGRVNTDTQYF. For the CDR3, the DNA is TGTGCCAGCAGCGTAGGCTTGCGGGGGCGAGTAAACACAGATACGCAGTATTTT.

The genes are TRBV7-3 and TRBJ2-3; 12 nucleotides agree with TRBD2. This CDR3 spans 16 amino acids. CDR1 SGHTA and CDR2 FQGTGA come from the germline V gene. Unmatched junction bases numbered 3, after V lost 5 bases and J lost 0 bases. CDR3 residues: CASSRLAGGSTDTQYF. CDR3 DNA: TGTGCCAGCAGCCGTCTAGCGGGGGGGAGCACAGATACGCAGTATTTT. Supplemented by reference TRBV7-3 and TRBJ2-3, the full variable domain reads GAGVSQTPSNKVTEKGKYVELRCDPISGHTALYWYRQSLGQGPEFLIYFQGTGAADDSGLPNDRFFAVRPEGSVSTLKIQRTERGDSAVYLCASSRLAGGSTDTQYFGPGTRLTVL.

This chain connects TRBV28 to TRBJ2-7, with TRBD2 as a possible D gene (6 bases). Germline loops: CDR1 MDHEN, CDR2 SYDVKM. With 6 bases removed from V and 5 bases from J, the gap between germline ends came to 11 bases. The CDR3 consists of 12 residues. CDR3 amino acids: CASRPGLHEQYF. In nucleotides, the CDR3 is TGTGCCAGCAGGCCGGGACTGCACGAGCAGTACTTC.

The V and J genes are TRBV28 and TRBJ2-2; D unresolved. The germline V gene encodes CDR1 MDHEN and CDR2 SYDVKM. The CDR3 is 15 residues long. V was shortened by 7 bases and J by 3 bases, with 15 bases between the two germline ends. CDR3 residues: CASTSRLGDTGELFF. The CDR3 DNA sequence: TGTGCCAGCACCTCACGTTTGGGCGACACCGGGGAGCTGTTTTTT.

Here the CDR3 reads CASSFFLTDRSTDTQYF. DNA of the CDR3: TGTGCCAGCAGCTTCTTCTTGACGGACAGGAGCACAGATACGCAGTATTTT. V and J are TRBV7-9 and TRBJ2-3, with TRBD1 identical over 7 bases. V lost 3 bases to trimming and J lost 0 bases; unmatched junction nucleotides: 9. Per the germline V gene, CDR1 is SEHNR and CDR2 is FQNEAQ (reference sequence). The CDR3 covers 17 residues.

V is TRBV4-2 and J is TRBJ1-3, with D unresolved. V was pared by 2 bases and J by 2 bases, with 13 bases between. Per germline, CDR1 LGHNA and CDR2 YNFKEQ. This CDR3 has 16 residues. For the CDR3, the DNA is TGTGCCAGCAGCCAAACAGCAGGAGGGACTGGAAACACCATATATTTT. It encodes CASSQTAGGTGNTIYF.

The chain recombines TRBV5-1 with TRBJ1-5, with 8 bases fitting TRBD1. This CDR3 region has 17 residues. V trimming: 4 bases; J trimming: 7 bases; junction bases outside the gene matches: 16. Germline V lookup: CDR1 SGHRS, CDR2 YFSETQ. As DNA, the CDR3 is TGCGCCAGCAGCAAAATTGTCCTGACAGGGGAAGGACAGCCCCAGCATTTT. Translating gives CASSKIVLTGEGQPQHF.

The chain combines TRBV27 with TRBJ1-2; TRBD1 might be the D (5 bases). V shed 3 bases and J shed 7 bases, with 12 bases lying between them. This CDR3 is 13 amino acids long. Germline V lookup: CDR1 MNHEY, CDR2 SMNVEV (reference sequence). CDR3 coding DNA: TGTGCCAGCAGTTTGGCGGGGGACGGTGGCTACACCTTC. Translated: CASSLAGDGGYTF.

The chain joins TRBV7-2 to TRBJ1-1; no clear D. CDR1 and CDR2 (germline): SGHTA, FQGNSA. The CDR3 is 13 residues long. Trimming took 7 bases from V and 9 from J, leaving 18 bases between them. The CDR3 DNA reads as TGTGCCAGCACCCTCCGGGGAACACTGAAAGCTTTCTTT. It codes for CASTLRGTLKAFF.

The chain joins TRBV6-2 or TRBV6-3 to TRBJ1-2, with a tentative D call TRBD1 (6 bases). V lost 0 bases, J lost 4 bases, and 12 bases lay in between. The CDR3 runs 15 residues. Germline lookup yields CDR1 MNHEY and CDR2 SVGEGT. The CDR3 spells CASSYSAGAIYGYTF. CDR3 coding DNA: TGTGCCAGCAGTTACTCGGCAGGGGCGATCTATGGCTACACCTTC.

This clone appeared a few times. The chain couples TRBV6-5 to TRBJ1-6; 9 positions agree with TRBD1. Per germline, CDR1 MNHEY and CDR2 SVGAGI. The CDR3 totals 15 residues. J lost 4 bases, V lost 4 bases, and 2 bases had no gene match. CDR3 in DNA: TGTGCCAGCAGTTTGGGACAGGGTTATAATTCACCCCTCCACTTT. This codes for CASSLGQGYNSPLHF.

The genes are TRBV3-1 (or the pseudogene TRBV3-2) and TRBJ1-4; no definite D call. CDR1 and CDR2 (germline): LGHDT, YNNKEL (reference sequence). The CDR3 is 13 amino acids. Trimming pared 4 bases from V and 6 bases from J, leaving 9 bases between. CDR3 sequence reads: CASSRQEHEKLFF. The CDR3 DNA sequence: TGTGCCAGCAGCCGACAAGAGCATGAAAAACTGTTTTTT.

The genes are TRBV10-3 and TRBJ1-1, with 9 bases aligning to TRBD1. V gave up 2 bases and J gave up 1 base; unmatched junction bases: 8. The CDR3 covers 17 residues. Germline V gene sequence: CDR1 ENHRY, CDR2 SYGVKD. The CDR3 loop reads CAISERGTGFGNTEAFF. Written as DNA, the CDR3 is TGTGCCATCAGTGAGAGGGGGACAGGGTTTGGGAACACTGAAGCTTTCTTT.

V and J are TRBV2 and TRBJ2-7; a possible D gene is TRBD2 (7 bases). V lost 8 bases, J lost 3 bases, and 17 bases lay in between. The CDR3 is made up of 14 amino acids. CDR1 and CDR2 from the germline V gene are SNHLY and FYNNEI. CDR3 bases: TGTGCCAGCGGAAAGTCGGGGGGCGTCTACGAGCAGTACTTC. Residues: CASGKSGGVYEQYF.